A single sample gave rise to the 29 T cell receptor beta chains below, sequenced in a study of blood T cell repertoires in COVID-19. Sequencing used immunoSEQ multiplex PCR; TCRdb keeps in-frame clones, though not all of them. The data hold approximately 220,000 clones, with about 83% observed a single time. The material sequenced was peripheral blood. The receptors here all came from a man aged 60 to 75 who had recovered from COVID-19.

The chain uses TRBV2 and TRBJ1-1, with D unclear. Looked up from germline, CDR1 is SNHLY and CDR2 is FYNNEI. With 4 bases removed from V and 7 bases from J, the gap between germline ends came to 13 bases. The CDR3 runs 13 residues. The CDR3 reads CASSARAGFEAFF. Here the CDR3 DNA reads TGTGCCAGCAGTGCGAGGGCTGGATTTGAAGCTTTCTTT.

The genes are TRBV29-1 and TRBJ1-2, with TRBD1 matching 7 bases. Losses at the gene ends were 7 bases for V and 4 bases for J; bases not matched to a gene: 12. The CDR3 consists of 14 residues. From germline, CDR1 is SQVTM and CDR2 ANQGSEA. Here the CDR3 reads CSESDRVSLYGYTF. In DNA, the CDR3 is TGCAGCGAGAGTGACAGGGTGTCCCTCTATGGCTACACCTTC.

The chain recombines TRBV7-3 with TRBJ2-1; a possible D gene is TRBD2 (5 bases). CDR3 length: 16 amino acids. V was cut by 5 bases and J by 7 bases, with 21 bases left in between. Per the germline V gene, CDR1 is SGHTA and CDR2 is FQGTGA. Here the CDR3 DNA reads TGTGCCAGCAGCCGCGCGTGGGGAGACGATACTAATGAGCAGTTCTTC. It translates to CASSRAWGDDTNEQFF.

This sequence joins TRBV7-2 and TRBJ1-1, with unresolved D. The germline gives CDR1 SGHTA, CDR2 FQGNSA. The CDR3 extends over 15 amino acids. V lost 5 bases to trimming and J lost 7 bases, with 20 bases between them. CDR3 sequence reads: CASSKSGEIFVEAFF. The CDR3 bases are TGTGCCAGCAGCAAATCCGGGGAGATTTTTGTTGAAGCTTTCTTT.

The V call is TRBV5-4, the J call TRBJ1-5; TRBD1 might be the D (6 bases). This CDR3 comprises 15 residues. V was clipped by 0 bases and J by 0 bases, with 7 bases between them. Germline loops: CDR1 SGHNT, CDR2 YYREEE (reference sequence). CDR3 DNA: TGTGCCAGCAGCTTGGGCAGGGGTAGCAATCAGCCCCAGCATTTT. Amino acid sequence: CASSLGRGSNQPQHF. The variable domain in full, with the rest retrieved from reference TRBV5-4 and TRBJ1-5, is ETGVTQSPTHLIKTRGQQVTLRCSSQSGHNTVSWYQQALGQGPQFIFQYYREEENGRGNFPPRFSGLQFPNYSSELNVNALELDDSALYLCASSLGRGSNQPQHFGDGTRLSIL.

This clone occurred a few times. The chain couples TRBV5-5 to TRBJ1-4; no reliable D call. The V end lost 4 bases, the J end lost 3 bases, and 13 bases lay between the germline ends. The CDR3 is made up of 15 amino acids. Germline CDR1 SGHKS, CDR2 YYEKEE (reference sequence). This chain's CDR3 is CASSPGGVSNEKLFF. For the CDR3, the DNA is TGTGCCAGCAGCCCCGGCGGGGTATCTAATGAAAAACTGTTTTTT.

This rearrangement joins TRBV30 to TRBJ1-3; tentative D call: TRBD1 (5 bases). The V and J ends lost 5 bases and 3 bases respectively, with 14 bases between them. This CDR3 is built from 14 residues. Germline CDR1 and CDR2: GTSNPN and SVGIG (reference sequence). The CDR3 DNA reads TGTGCCTGGGGAACAGGAGCTGGTGGAAACACCATATATTTT. Residues: CAWGTGAGGNTIYF.

This clone was observed a single time. The CDR3 DNA reads as TGTGCCAGCAGCCGCGACGGGACAACTAATGAAAAACTGTTTTTT. It specifies CASSRDGTTNEKLFF. The chain recombines TRBV9 with TRBJ1-4; D not resolved. V lost 4 bases to trimming and J lost 0 bases, with 10 bases between them. The CDR3 is made up of 15 amino acids. CDR1 and CDR2 (germline): SGDLS, YYNGEE.

The chain uses TRBV5-1 and TRBJ2-7; a possible D gene is TRBD2 (6 bases). The CDR3 length is 13 residues. Trimming left V 5 bases short and J 3 bases short, with 12 bases between. Germline assignment: CDR1 SGHRS and CDR2 YFSETQ. This chain's CDR3 is CASRRDSYYEQYF. CDR3 nucleotide sequence: TGCGCCAGCAGACGGGACTCATACTACGAGCAGTACTTC.

This chain links TRBV28 with TRBJ2-3; TRBD2 matches 10 bases. The CDR3 extends over 16 amino acids. Germline-derived CDR1 and CDR2 are MDHEN and SYDVKM. V shed 8 bases, J shed 2 bases, and the junction held 10 bases outside the gene matches. The CDR3 bases are TGTGCCAGCCCGGCGACTAGCGGGTCCCCCACAGATACGCAGTATTTT. Protein product: CASPATSGSPTDTQYF.

The rearrangement uses TRBV20-1 and TRBJ1-4; tentatively, D is TRBD1 (5 bases). Per germline, CDR1 DFQATT and CDR2 SNEGSKA (reference sequence). The V gene lost 3 bases and the J gene lost 8 bases, with 10 bases spanning the gap. The CDR3 loop spans 12 amino acids. CDR3 in amino acids: CSASRGGEKLFF. The CDR3 DNA follows: TGCAGTGCTAGTAGGGGTGGGGAAAAACTGTTTTTT.

The chain uses TRBV19 and TRBJ1-3; maybe TRBD1 (5 bases). This CDR3 has 14 amino acids. Trimming left V 2 bases short and J 1 base short, with 6 bases between. Germline V gene lookup returns CDR1 LNHDA and CDR2 SQIVND (reference sequence). CDR3 DNA: TGTGCCAGTAGTATAAGGGGATCTGGAAACACCATATATTTT. It codes for CASSIRGSGNTIYF.

Concerning this clone: Within the sample, other DNA sequences also encode this same CDR3. V gene TRBV6-5 combines with J gene TRBJ2-1, with 7 positions matching TRBD2. Unmatched junction bases numbered 2, after V lost 0 bases and J lost 3 bases. Germline assignment: CDR1 MNHEY and CDR2 SVGAGI. The CDR3 length is 15 residues. CDR3: CASSYSAGSYNEQFF. CDR3 bases: TGTGCCAGCAGTTACTCAGCGGGAAGCTACAATGAGCAGTTCTTC.

This clone was detected once. The chain is built from TRBV27 and TRBJ1-3, with a weak D call TRBD1 (6 bases). Germline V gene data show CDR1 as MNHEY and CDR2 as SMNVEV (reference sequence). The CDR3 has 14 residues. The V gene lost 3 bases and the J gene lost 3 bases, with 9 bases spanning the gap. This chain's CDR3 is CASSFQGNGNTIYF. The CDR3 region has the DNA TGTGCCAGCAGTTTCCAGGGGAATGGAAACACCATATATTTT.

The chain carries TRBV9 and TRBJ1-2, with a tentative D call TRBD1 (5 bases). V lost 2 bases to trimming and J lost 5 bases, with 16 bases between them. There are 15 residues in the CDR3. CDR1 is SGDLS and CDR2 is YYNGEE in the germline V gene. The CDR3 DNA is TGTGCCAGCAGCGTCTCAACAGGCCTCACTTATGGCTACACCTTC. Its protein is CASSVSTGLTYGYTF.

J is TRBJ2-3 and V is TRBV6-6; 12 nucleotides match TRBD2. J lost 4 bases, V lost 5 bases, and 13 bases had no gene match. The CDR3 contains 18 residues. Germline CDR1 reads MNHNY; CDR2 reads SVGAGI (reference sequence). CDR3 sequence reads: CASSHLAGGPGRPDTQYF. The CDR3, as DNA: TGTGCCAGCAGTCACCTAGCGGGAGGGCCTGGTAGGCCAGATACGCAGTATTTT.

This rearrangement joins TRBV29-1 to TRBJ2-2; 7 bases line up with TRBD1. The CDR3 spans 15 residues. The germline V gene encodes CDR1 SQVTM and CDR2 ANQGSEA. The V segment lost 5 bases and the J segment 6 bases; nucleotides outside the gene matches: 12. CDR3 DNA: TGCAGCGTTCGTACACAGGGGTCCGTGGCCGGGGAGCTGTTTTTT. Its translation: CSVRTQGSVAGELFF.

The rearrangement joins TRBV19 to TRBJ1-2; no reliable D call. The CDR3 covers 10 residues. The germline gives CDR1 LNHDA, CDR2 SQIVND (reference sequence). CDR3: CASSEDGYTF. The CDR3 DNA reads as TGTGCTAGCAGCGAGGATGGCTACACCTTC.

This rearrangement joins TRBV27 to TRBJ2-3; 11 positions agree with TRBD2. In germline, CDR1 is MNHEY, CDR2 SMNVEV (reference sequence). This CDR3 is built from 14 residues. The junction had 4 bases not matched to a gene; V was cut back by 8 bases and J by 3 bases. The CDR3: CASRLAGTTDTQYF. CDR3 nucleotides: TGTGCCAGCCGACTAGCGGGGACTACAGATACGCAGTATTTT.

The V call is TRBV28, the J call TRBJ2-2, with 10 bases aligning to TRBD1. The germline V gene encodes CDR1 MDHEN and CDR2 SYDVKM. The length of the CDR3 is 15 residues. V was pared by 9 bases and J by 7 bases, with 11 bases of the junction left unmatched. The CDR3 DNA reads TGTGCCAGTTGTCCGGGACAGGGGAGTTTCGGGGAGCTGTTTTTT. Translating it yields CASCPGQGSFGELFF.

This clone has only one observation. V and J are TRBV23-1 and TRBJ2-6, with 7 nucleotides matching TRBD1. TRBV23-1 is an ORF, and what it does is uncertain. This CDR3 spans 15 amino acids. V lost 6 bases and J lost 4; bases outside the gene matches: 6. CDR3 sequence (DNA): TGCGCCAGCAGCTACACAGGGGACGGGGCCAACGTCCTGACTTTC. Protein: CASSYTGDGANVLTF.

A single count supports this clone. The chain uses TRBV12-3 or TRBV12-4 and TRBJ2-1; D unclear. Trimming shortened V by 5 bases and J by 5 bases, and 7 bases separated the two germline ends. CDR3 length: 12 residues. DNA of the CDR3: TGTGCCAGCAGTCTCAACAACAATGAGCAGTTCTTC. Translated, it gives CASSLNNNEQFF.

This chain links TRBV28 with TRBJ2-7, with 10 bases fitting TRBD2. CDR3 size: 15 residues. Per the germline V gene, CDR1 is MDHEN and CDR2 is SYDVKM. With 6 bases clipped from V and 5 bases from J, the junction kept 10 bases outside the gene matches. CDR3 DNA: TGTGCCAGCAGCCCAGCGGGAGGGCCCAGGGACGAGCAGTACTTC. Amino acids: CASSPAGGPRDEQYF.

This chain uses TRBV9 with TRBJ2-1, with 8 bases that match TRBD2. V dropped 3 bases and J dropped 7; count of bases not matched to a gene: 12. CDR1 is SGDLS, CDR2 YYNGEE, per germline. CDR3 length: 16 residues. The CDR3 bases are TGTGCCAGCAGCGCGCTCAACCGGGGGGGCCTAAATGAGCAGTTCTTC. It is translated as CASSALNRGGLNEQFF.

The V call is TRBV6-4, the J call TRBJ2-1; D is ambiguous. This CDR3 has 16 residues. The V end lost 5 bases, the J end lost 4 bases, and 18 bases lay between the germline ends. The V gene's germline CDR1 is MRHNA and CDR2 SNTAGT. The CDR3 nucleotides are TGTGCCAGCAGTAGGTCCGGTGCAGGCCAATACAATGAGCAGTTCTTC. Its translation: CASSRSGAGQYNEQFF.

The genes are TRBV6-1 and TRBJ2-5; 7 bases align to TRBD1. The CDR3 is 16 residues long. In germline, CDR1 is MNHNS, CDR2 SASEGT. V lost 0 bases, J lost 4 bases, and 8 bases stayed unmatched. CDR3 amino acids: CASSEAPGQPGETQYF. The CDR3 bases are TGTGCCAGCAGTGAAGCCCCGGGACAGCCGGGAGAGACCCAGTACTTC.

V gene TRBV15 combines with J gene TRBJ2-1; 10 bases align to TRBD1. V lost 3 bases to trimming and J lost 7 bases; unmatched junction nucleotides: 3. This CDR3 has 14 amino acids. CDR1 LNHNV and CDR2 YYDKDF come from the germline V gene (reference sequence). CDR3 sequence reads: CATSSRQGANEQFF. The CDR3 region has the DNA TGTGCCACCAGCAGCCGACAGGGGGCTAATGAGCAGTTCTTC.

This clone was seen only a few times. This chain links TRBV6-5 with TRBJ1-1; 11 bases align to TRBD1. The CDR3 has 15 amino acids. V dropped 6 bases and J dropped 1; count of bases not matched to a gene: 4. The V gene's germline CDR1 is MNHEY and CDR2 SVGAGI. The DNA for the CDR3 is TGTGCCAGCAGAGGACAGGGGGCTGGGAACACTGAAGCTTTCTTT. It codes for CASRGQGAGNTEAFF.

This chain joins TRBV3-1 (or the pseudogene TRBV3-2) and TRBJ2-5, with a possible D match to TRBD1 (6 bases). This CDR3 is built from 16 residues. V lost 5 bases to trimming and J lost 2 bases, with 18 bases between them. The germline V gene encodes CDR1 LGHDT and CDR2 YNNKEL (reference sequence). The CDR3 bases are TGTGCCAGCAGCAGGCAGGGGTTCCGTGGACAAGAGACCCAGTACTTC. It is translated as CASSRQGFRGQETQYF.